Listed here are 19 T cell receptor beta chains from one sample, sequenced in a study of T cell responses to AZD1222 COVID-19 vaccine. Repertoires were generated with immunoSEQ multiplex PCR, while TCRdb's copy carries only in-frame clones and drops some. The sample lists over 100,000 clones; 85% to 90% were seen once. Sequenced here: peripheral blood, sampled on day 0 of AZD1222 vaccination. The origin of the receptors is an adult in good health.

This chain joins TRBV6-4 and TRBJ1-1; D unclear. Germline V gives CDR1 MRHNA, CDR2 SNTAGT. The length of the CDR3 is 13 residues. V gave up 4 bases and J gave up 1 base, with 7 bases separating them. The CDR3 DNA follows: TGTGCCAGCAGTGCCGACAAGAACACTGAAGCTTTCTTT. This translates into CASSADKNTEAFF.

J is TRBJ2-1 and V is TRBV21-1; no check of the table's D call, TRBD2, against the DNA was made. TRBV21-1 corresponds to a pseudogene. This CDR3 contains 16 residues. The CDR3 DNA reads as TGTGCCAGCAGCAAAGTAGCGGGGAGCTCCTACAATGAGCAGTTCTTC. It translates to CASSKVAGSSYNEQFF.

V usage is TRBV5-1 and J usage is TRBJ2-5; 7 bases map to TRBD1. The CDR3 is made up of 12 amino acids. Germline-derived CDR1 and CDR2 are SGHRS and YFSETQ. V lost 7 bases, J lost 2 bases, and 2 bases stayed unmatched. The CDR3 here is CASGTEQETQYF. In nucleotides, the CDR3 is TGCGCCAGCGGGACAGAACAAGAGACCCAGTACTTC. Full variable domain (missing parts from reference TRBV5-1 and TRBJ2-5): KAGVTQTPRYLIKTRGQQVTLSCSPISGHRSVSWYQQTPGQGLQFLFEYFSETQRNKGNFPGRFSGRQFSNSRSEMNVSTLELGDSALYLCASGTEQETQYFGPGTRLLVL.

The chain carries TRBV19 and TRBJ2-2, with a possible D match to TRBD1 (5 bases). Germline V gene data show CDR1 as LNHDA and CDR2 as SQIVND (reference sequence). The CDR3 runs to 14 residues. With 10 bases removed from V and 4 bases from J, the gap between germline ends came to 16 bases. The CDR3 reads CATDRQSRTGELFF. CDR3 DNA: TGTGCCACTGATAGACAGTCTCGCACCGGGGAGCTGTTTTTT.

The CDR3 region has the DNA TGTGCCAGCAGCCTTAGCGGACCTTACAATGAGCAGTTCTTC. Residues: CASSLSGPYNEQFF. The V call is TRBV27, the J call TRBJ2-1, with D possibly TRBD2 on 6 matching bases. The V and J ends lost 6 bases and 4 bases respectively, with 13 bases between them. Germline lookup yields CDR1 MNHEY and CDR2 SMNVEV (reference sequence). The CDR3 contains 14 residues.

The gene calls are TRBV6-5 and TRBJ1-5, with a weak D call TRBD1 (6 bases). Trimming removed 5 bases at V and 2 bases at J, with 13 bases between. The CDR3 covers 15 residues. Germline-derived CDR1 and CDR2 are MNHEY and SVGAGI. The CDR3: CASSRTRQGNQPQHF. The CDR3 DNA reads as TGTGCCAGCAGTCGAACTCGACAGGGCAATCAGCCCCAGCATTTT.

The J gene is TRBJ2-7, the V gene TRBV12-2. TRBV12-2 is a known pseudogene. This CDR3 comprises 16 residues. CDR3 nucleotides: TGTGCAAGTCGCTTCAAGCCCCGGGACCAGCCCTACGAGCAGTACTTC. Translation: CASRFKPRDQPYEQYF.

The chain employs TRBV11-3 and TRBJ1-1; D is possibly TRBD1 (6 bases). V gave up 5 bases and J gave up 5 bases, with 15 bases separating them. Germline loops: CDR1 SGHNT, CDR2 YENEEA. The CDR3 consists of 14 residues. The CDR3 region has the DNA TGTGCCAGCAGCCTCTCGGGGGGCAAGACTGAAGCTTTCTTT. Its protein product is CASSLSGGKTEAFF.

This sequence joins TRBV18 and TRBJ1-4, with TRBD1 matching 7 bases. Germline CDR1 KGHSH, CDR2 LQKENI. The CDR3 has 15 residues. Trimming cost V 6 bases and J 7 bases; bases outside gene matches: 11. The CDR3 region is CASSRPGQRSEKLFF. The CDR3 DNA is TGTGCCAGCTCCCGGCCGGGACAGCGGAGTGAAAAACTGTTTTTT. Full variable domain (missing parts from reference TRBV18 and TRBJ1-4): NAGVMQNPRHLVRRRGQEARLRCSPMKGHSHVYWYRQLPEEGLKFMVYLQKENIIDESGMPKERFSAEFPKEGPSILRIQQVVRGDSAAYFCASSRPGQRSEKLFFGSGTQLSVL.

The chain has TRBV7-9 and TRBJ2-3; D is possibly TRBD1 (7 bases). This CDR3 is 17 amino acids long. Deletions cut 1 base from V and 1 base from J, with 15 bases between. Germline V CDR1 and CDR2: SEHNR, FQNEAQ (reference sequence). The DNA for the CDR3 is TGTGCCAGCAGCTTAGGGAGGGTAACAGGGGGCACAGATACGCAGTATTTT. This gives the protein CASSLGRVTGGTDTQYF.

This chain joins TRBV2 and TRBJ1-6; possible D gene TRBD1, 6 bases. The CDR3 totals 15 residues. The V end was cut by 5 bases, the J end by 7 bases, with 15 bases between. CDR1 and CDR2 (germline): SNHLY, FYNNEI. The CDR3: CASSYNRVGNSPLHF. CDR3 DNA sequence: TGTGCCAGCAGTTACAACAGGGTAGGAAATTCACCCCTCCACTTT.

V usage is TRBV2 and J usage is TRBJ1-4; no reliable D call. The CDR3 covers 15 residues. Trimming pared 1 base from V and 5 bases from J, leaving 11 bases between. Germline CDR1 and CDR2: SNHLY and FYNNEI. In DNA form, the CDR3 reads TGTGCCAGCAGTGAAGGGCGGGGTCGGAATGAAAAACTGTTTTTT. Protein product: CASSEGRGRNEKLFF.

CDR3 region: CASSSGQYGYTF. Here the CDR3 DNA reads TGTGCCAGCAGTTCCGGACAGTATGGCTACACCTTC. The V and J genes are TRBV28 and TRBJ1-2; maybe TRBD1 (6 bases). The germline gives CDR1 MDHEN, CDR2 SYDVKM. This CDR3 contains 12 residues. Trimming took 4 bases from V and 5 from J, leaving 8 bases between them.

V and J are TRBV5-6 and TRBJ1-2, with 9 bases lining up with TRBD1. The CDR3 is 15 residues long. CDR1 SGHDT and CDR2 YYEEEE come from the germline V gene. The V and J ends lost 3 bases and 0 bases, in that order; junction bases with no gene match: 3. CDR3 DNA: TGTGCCAGCAGCTGGACAGGGGACCCTAACTATGGCTACACCTTC. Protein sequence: CASSWTGDPNYGYTF.

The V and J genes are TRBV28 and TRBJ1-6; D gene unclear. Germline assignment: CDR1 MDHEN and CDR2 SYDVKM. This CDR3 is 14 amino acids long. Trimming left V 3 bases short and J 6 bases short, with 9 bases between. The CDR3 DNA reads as TGTGCCAGCAGTTTTGCCGGGTCTAATTCACCCCTCCACTTT. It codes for CASSFAGSNSPLHF.

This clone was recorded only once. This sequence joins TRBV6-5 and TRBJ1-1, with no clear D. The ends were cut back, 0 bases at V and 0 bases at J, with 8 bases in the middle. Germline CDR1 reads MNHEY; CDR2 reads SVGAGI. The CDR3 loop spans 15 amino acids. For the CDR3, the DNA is TGTGCCAGCAGTTACTCCCCGAGGCTGAACACTGAAGCTTTCTTT. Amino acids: CASSYSPRLNTEAFF.

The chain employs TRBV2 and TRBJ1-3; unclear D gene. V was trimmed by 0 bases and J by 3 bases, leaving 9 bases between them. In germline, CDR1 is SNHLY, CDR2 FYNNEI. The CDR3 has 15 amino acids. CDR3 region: CASSEARLGGNTIYF. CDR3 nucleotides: TGTGCCAGCAGTGAAGCCAGGCTCGGTGGAAACACCATATATTTT.

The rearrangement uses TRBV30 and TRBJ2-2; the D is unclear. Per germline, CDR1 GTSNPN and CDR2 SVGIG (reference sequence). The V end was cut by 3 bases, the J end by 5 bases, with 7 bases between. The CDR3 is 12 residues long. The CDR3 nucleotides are TGTGCCTGGAGGCGATATACCGGGGAGCTGTTTTTT. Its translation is CAWRRYTGELFF.

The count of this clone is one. The CDR3 DNA follows: TGTGCCTGGAGTGTAAGGGCGGGGGAGACCCAGTACTTC. Protein: CAWSVRAGETQYF. The chain couples TRBV30 to TRBJ2-5; the D gene is possibly TRBD2 (6 bases). V was clipped by 0 bases and J by 5 bases, with 10 bases between them. CDR1 GTSNPN and CDR2 SVGIG come from the germline V gene (reference sequence). This CDR3 comprises 13 residues.